There are many counts of the clone carrying this T cell receptor (beta chain). Its antigen is undetermined. Building the TCR beta libraries relied on iRepertoire HTBI primers, and CDR3 regions underwent Arm-PCR. MiXCR was run by TCRdb on the multiplex PCR reads, yielding one entry per CDR3 protein. Seen here are about 430,000 distinct CDR3 sequences, approximately 22% observed once, and the top ten hold 14%. These data are taken from a study of regulatory T cells in long-lasting Graves disease. The time point here: persistent/refractory GD, antithyroid drugs over 5 years with positive TRAb. Preparation of the TCR library used RNA extracted from PBMCs. V lost 3 bases and J 6 bases, leaving 12 bases between the germline ends. CDR3 length: 14 amino acids. Germline loops: CDR1 SGHAT, CDR2 FQNNGV. Study-wide results and limits: The TCR repertoire of persistent Graves' patients was less diverse than that of newly diagnosed ones.

The chain couples TRBV11-2 to TRBJ1-5; weak D call: TRBD1 (6 bases). This sample comprised peripheral blood mononuclear cells (PBMCs), obtained when the disease was refractory, from a patient treated with antithyroid drugs. The receptor was derived from a female donor with Graves disease. In DNA form, the CDR3 reads TGTGCCAGCAGCTTCGCACAGGGAGGTCAGCCCCAGCATTTT. Protein sequence: CASSFAQGGQPQHF.